The clone carrying this T cell receptor (beta chain) is medium-sized within its sample. What it binds is unknown. The size of this beta chain means little, since it is a stray read in a library made for alpha chains. Using its own MiXCR run on the 5' RACE reads, TCRdb lists one record per CDR3 protein. This table holds approximately 7,600 distinct CDR3 sequences, around 14% found once. This entry belongs to a study of spatial heterogeneity in lung cancer. About the research overall: Beta-chain sequences consistently outnumbered alpha-chain sequences in detection. Matched bulk RNA-seq provided a T cell module score, and TCR transcript counts in tumor regions correlated strongly with it. Study observations and caveats: Within tumors, counts of expanded alpha and beta TCRs tracked tumor mutation counts.

This sample's time point: sample taken at primary tumor resection. Donation came from about 72 patients with untreated early-stage non-small cell lung cancer. Tumor, nontumor lung or frozen PBMC supplied whole RNA, sequenced without sorting. Per the germline V gene, CDR1 is MGHRA and CDR2 is YSYEKL. The CDR3 spans 17 residues. Unmatched junction bases numbered 12, after V lost 3 bases and J lost 2 bases. The source is a female donor with early-stage non-small cell lung cancer. The sample here was lung tumor tissue, taken at surgery. The rearrangement joins TRBV4-1 to TRBJ1-2, with TRBD1 matching over 7 bases. CDR3 DNA sequence: TGCGCCAGCAGCCAGCCCCCTGGACAGGCCAGAAACTATGGCTACACCTTC. Translation: CASSQPPGQARNYGYTF.